A single sample gave rise to the 29 T cell receptor beta chains below, sequenced in a study of T cell responses to AZD1222 COVID-19 vaccine. The table came from immunoSEQ multiplex PCR; TCRdb's copy has only in-frame clones and leaves some out. The table shows about 160,000 clones, with roughly 90% occurring only once. The sequencing here drew on peripheral blood, taken 28 days after the second AZD1222 dose. Receptor source: an adult who received the AZD1222 COVID-19 vaccine.

This clone was picked up a small number of times. The chain couples TRBV27 to TRBJ1-1; D is possibly TRBD1 (5 bases). The CDR3 totals 15 residues. Per germline, CDR1 MNHEY and CDR2 SMNVEV (reference sequence). Trimming took 3 bases from V and 8 from J, leaving 19 bases between them. As DNA, the CDR3 is TGTGCCAGCAGTTTTTCGCACGGAATCGGGGCGGAAGCTTTCTTT. Translated, it gives CASSFSHGIGAEAFF.

This sequence joins TRBV27 and TRBJ2-3, with TRBD2 identical over 8 bases. The CDR3 has 15 residues. CDR1 and CDR2 from the germline V gene are MNHEY and SMNVEV (reference sequence). The trim removed 4 bases at V and 7 bases at J, leaving 10 bases unmatched. The chain's CDR3 is CASSSARGGGNTQYF. The CDR3 nucleotides are TGTGCCAGCAGTTCTGCGCGGGGCGGGGGGAATACGCAGTATTTT.

The V call is TRBV5-5, the J call TRBJ1-4; 10 positions agree with TRBD1. The CDR3 loop spans 15 amino acids. CDR1 and CDR2 from the germline V gene are SGHKS and YYEKEE (reference sequence). With 3 bases clipped from V and 8 bases from J, the junction kept 7 bases outside the gene matches. The CDR3 sequence is CASSWGTGAREKLFF. The CDR3 DNA is TGTGCCAGCAGCTGGGGGACAGGGGCTCGAGAAAAACTGTTTTTT. Looking up the rest from reference TRBV5-5 and TRBJ1-4 gives the full variable domain: DAGVTQSPTHLIKTRGQQVTLRCSPISGHKSVSWYQQVLGQGPQFIFQYYEKEERGRGNFPDRFSARQFPNYSSELNVNALLLGDSALYLCASSWGTGAREKLFFGSGTQLSVL.

The rearrangement links TRBV25-1 to TRBJ1-2; no firm D call. V lost 3 bases, J lost 6 bases, and 11 bases lay in between. The CDR3 has 13 amino acids. From germline, CDR1 is MGHDK and CDR2 SYGVNS. DNA for the CDR3: TGTGCCAGCAGTGACGCCCAGACCCATGGCTACACCTTC. This sequence encodes CASSDAQTHGYTF.

The V call is TRBV29-1, the J call TRBJ1-2; a weak D match, TRBD1 (6 bases). The CDR3 has 12 amino acids. Trimming cost V 6 bases and J 2 bases, with 10 bases left between them. Germline CDR1 is SQVTM and CDR2 is ANQGSEA. CDR3 bases: TGCAGCGTGGCAACAGGGAACTATGGCTACACCTTC. The encoded protein is CSVATGNYGYTF.

This chain connects TRBV10-3 to TRBJ1-2; a possible D gene is TRBD1 (5 bases). Trimming pared 2 bases from V and 8 bases from J, leaving 6 bases between. The CDR3 sequence is 11 residues long. Germline CDR1 is ENHRY and CDR2 is SYGVKD. CDR3 DNA sequence: TGTGCCATCAGTGAGACAGGAGGCTACACCTTC. Amino acids: CAISETGGYTF.

The chain is built from TRBV3-1 (or the pseudogene TRBV3-2) and TRBJ1-1, with D unclear. Per germline, CDR1 LGHDT and CDR2 YNNKEL (reference sequence). V was trimmed by 0 bases and J by 4 bases, leaving 9 bases between them. The CDR3 spans 14 residues. The chain's CDR3 is CASSQDWQSTEAFF. For the CDR3, the DNA is TGTGCCAGCAGCCAAGACTGGCAGAGCACTGAAGCTTTCTTT.

V usage is TRBV5-1 and J usage is TRBJ1-1, with a possible D match to TRBD1 (5 bases). Germline V gene sequence: CDR1 SGHRS, CDR2 YFSETQ. The CDR3 spans 14 residues. V was trimmed by 0 bases and J by 7 bases, leaving 13 bases between them. The CDR3 bases are TGCGCCAGCAGCTTGGAGCCGGGAACAGGTGAAGCTTTCTTT. This encodes CASSLEPGTGEAFF.

CDR3 in amino acids: CASSGGGYTF. CDR3 in DNA: TGTGCCAGCAGTGGGGGTGGCTACACCTTC. V and J are TRBV4-2 and TRBJ1-2; D perhaps matches TRBD1 (5 bases). Per germline, CDR1 LGHNA and CDR2 YNFKEQ. Between the trimmed V and J ends, which lost 6 bases and 7 bases, there was a span of 6 bases. The CDR3 spans 10 residues.

For the CDR3, the DNA is TGTGCCAGCAGCTTGACAAAAAAAGGGACTTCACCCCTCCACTTT. It translates to CASSLTKKGTSPLHF. V and J are TRBV5-4 and TRBJ1-6; perhaps TRBD1 as D (5 bases). CDR1 is SGHNT and CDR2 is YYREEE in the germline V gene (reference sequence). The V end lost 1 base, the J end lost 9 bases, and 14 bases lay between the germline ends. The CDR3 sequence is 15 residues long.

The chain carries TRBV7-9 and TRBJ2-4; a weak D match, TRBD2 (5 bases). V was pared by 3 bases and J by 0 bases, with 9 bases between. The CDR3 totals 15 residues. Germline V lookup: CDR1 SEHNR, CDR2 FQNEAQ (reference sequence). The CDR3 spells CASSLGGLAKNIQYF. The CDR3 nucleotides read TGTGCCAGCAGCTTGGGCGGGCTAGCCAAAAACATTCAGTACTTC.

This clone was observed a single time. V gene TRBV19 combines with J gene TRBJ1-6; D unresolved. This CDR3 spans 12 amino acids. Germline loops: CDR1 LNHDA, CDR2 SQIVND (reference sequence). The V end was cut by 6 bases, the J end by 5 bases, with 5 bases between. In DNA form, the CDR3 reads TGTGCCAGTAGCCCCGATAATTCACCCCTCCACTTT. This sequence encodes CASSPDNSPLHF.

The chain employs TRBV3-1 (or the pseudogene TRBV3-2) and TRBJ2-7, with D uncertain. Per germline, CDR1 LGHDT and CDR2 YNNKEL (reference sequence). The germline V and J ends were trimmed by 1 base and 6 bases, with 4 bases remaining between them. The CDR3 contains 11 residues. The CDR3: CASSQGAEQYF. DNA of the CDR3: TGTGCCAGCAGCCAAGGCGCCGAGCAGTACTTC.

V and J are TRBV30 and TRBJ1-5; a weak D match, TRBD1 (6 bases). Germline V CDR1 and CDR2: GTSNPN, SVGIG (reference sequence). This CDR3 region has 15 residues. With 3 bases removed from V and 0 bases from J, the gap between germline ends came to 12 bases. This CDR3 is CAWREDSFSNQPQHF. The DNA of the CDR3 is TGTGCCTGGAGGGAGGACAGCTTTAGCAATCAGCCCCAGCATTTT.

The V gene is TRBV7-9, the J gene TRBJ1-6; D gene unclear. Per germline, CDR1 SEHNR and CDR2 FQNEAQ (reference sequence). The V end lost 1 base, the J end lost 8 bases, and 6 bases lay between the germline ends. The CDR3 spans 13 residues. The CDR3 sequence: CASSLVQDSPLHF. The CDR3, as DNA: TGTGCCAGCAGCTTAGTGCAGGATTCACCCCTCCACTTT.

The chain joins TRBV10-3 to TRBJ1-5, with D possibly being TRBD1 (5 bases). Germline V lookup: CDR1 ENHRY, CDR2 SYGVKD. The CDR3 is 14 amino acids. V lost 6 bases, J lost 6 bases, and 15 bases lay in between. The CDR3 protein is CAISPGQGGQPQHF. CDR3 bases: TGTGCCATCAGCCCTGGGCAGGGCGGTCAGCCCCAGCATTTT.

This sequence joins TRBV28 and TRBJ2-7; D gene unclear. V lost 2 bases, J lost 5 bases, and 10 bases lay in between. CDR1 is MDHEN, CDR2 SYDVKM, per germline. CDR3 length: 13 amino acids. CDR3 nucleotides: TGTGCCAGCAGTTTAGCCGGGTTTCACGAGCAGTACTTC. Amino acids: CASSLAGFHEQYF.

This clone showed up just once. V usage is TRBV6-5 and J usage is TRBJ2-5; D perhaps matches TRBD1 (5 bases). This CDR3 spans 13 amino acids. Trimming stripped 5 bases from V and 2 bases from J, with 9 bases between. The germline gives CDR1 MNHEY, CDR2 SVGAGI. DNA of the CDR3: TGTGCCAGCAGTCAGAGACAGCAAGAGACCCAGTACTTC. As protein: CASSQRQQETQYF.

The J gene is TRBJ1-3, the V gene TRBV7-2; no reliable D call. CDR1 is SGHTA and CDR2 is FQGNSA in the germline V gene. V lost 4 bases and J 0 bases, leaving 7 bases between the germline ends. This CDR3 comprises 14 residues. CDR3 residues: CASSSPSSGNTIYF. CDR3 coding DNA: TGTGCCAGCAGCTCTCCTAGCTCTGGAAACACCATATATTTT.

In DNA, the CDR3 is TGTGCCAGCAGTGATCTTGGGACAGGGGCTTTCTTT. Translating it yields CASSDLGTGAFF. The rearrangement uses TRBV2 and TRBJ1-1; TRBD1 matches at 9 bases. The CDR3 has 12 amino acids. From germline, CDR1 is SNHLY and CDR2 FYNNEI. The V gene end was trimmed by 3 bases and the J gene end by 11 bases; junction bases not matched to a gene: 4.

The chain recombines TRBV2 with TRBJ2-1; no clear D. The length of the CDR3 is 11 residues. Trimming left V 8 bases short and J 7 bases short, with 9 bases between. In germline, CDR1 is SNHLY, CDR2 FYNNEI. CDR3 protein: CASQLRNEQFF. Here the CDR3 DNA reads TGTGCCAGCCAGCTTCGAAATGAGCAGTTCTTC.

As regards this clone: Its ends do not fully match the called genes, so a read error is possible. The J gene is TRBJ2-4, the V gene TRBV7-9; 8 bases agree with TRBD1. Per germline, CDR1 SEHNR and CDR2 FQNEAQ (reference sequence). The CDR3 runs 14 residues. CDR3 DNA: TGTGCCAGCAGTTACCGGGACAGGACCTCCCGTTTGTCCTTC. Protein: CASSYRDRTSRLSF.

The V and J genes are TRBV3-1 (or the pseudogene TRBV3-2) and TRBJ2-2; TRBD2 agrees at 9 bases. Germline CDR1 and CDR2: LGHDT and YNNKEL (reference sequence). With 6 bases clipped from V and 0 bases from J, the junction kept 8 bases outside the gene matches. CDR3 length: 17 residues. The CDR3: CASRALSSGANTGELFF. CDR3 in DNA: TGTGCCAGCAGGGCTCTCTCTAGCGGGGCGAACACCGGGGAGCTGTTTTTT.

The chain carries TRBV6-6 and TRBJ2-3; 10 nucleotides line up with TRBD2. The CDR3 has 14 amino acids. V was clipped by 7 bases and J by 7 bases; unmatched bases: 8. The V gene's germline CDR1 is MNHNY and CDR2 SVGAGI (reference sequence). This chain's CDR3 is CASTPSGGANTQYF. The DNA of the CDR3 is TGTGCCAGCACACCGAGCGGGGGGGCGAATACGCAGTATTTT.

This clone appeared once. This chain connects TRBV19 to TRBJ2-2; perhaps D is TRBD1 or TRBD2 (6 bases each). Looked up from germline, CDR1 is LNHDA and CDR2 is SQIVND (reference sequence). V lost 0 bases to trimming and J lost 6 bases, with 14 bases between them. This CDR3 has 16 residues. The CDR3 DNA reads TGTGCCAGTAGTATAGAAGAGGGGGAGGCGTCCGGGGAGCTGTTTTTT. This encodes CASSIEEGEASGELFF.

The chain uses TRBV11-2 and TRBJ1-1; D is possibly TRBD1 (6 bases). CDR3 length equals 14 residues. The germline gives CDR1 SGHAT, CDR2 FQNNGV. V lost 6 bases to trimming and J lost 4 bases, with 15 bases between them. The CDR3 spells CASRPTGRITEAFF. The CDR3 DNA follows: TGTGCCAGCAGACCAACAGGGCGGATCACTGAAGCTTTCTTT.

In DNA, the CDR3 is TGTGCCAGCAGCTTAGAGGGGAGGTCCTACAATGAGCAGTTCTTC. Its translation: CASSLEGRSYNEQFF. V usage is TRBV7-2 and J usage is TRBJ2-1; D might be TRBD2 (6 bases). Germline values: CDR1 SGHTA, CDR2 FQGNSA. The germline V and J ends were trimmed by 1 base and 1 base, with 8 bases remaining between them. The CDR3 spans 15 residues.

V is TRBV5-1 and J is TRBJ2-1, with 13 bases identical to TRBD2. The CDR3 consists of 15 residues. Germline V gives CDR1 SGHRS, CDR2 YFSETQ. J gave up 7 bases and V 6 bases, and 7 bases lay outside the gene matches. The CDR3 protein is CASTLGLAGINEQFF. The DNA for the CDR3 is TGCGCCAGCACCCTGGGACTAGCGGGGATAAATGAGCAGTTCTTC.

CDR3 amino acids: CASSLGSGGDTEAFF. CDR3 coding DNA: TGTGCCAGCAGCTTAGGTTCTGGGGGAGACACTGAAGCTTTCTTT. The chain is built from TRBV7-3 and TRBJ1-1, with D maybe TRBD1 (5 bases). Germline CDR1 reads SGHTA; CDR2 reads FQGTGA. The CDR3 is 15 residues long. The ends were cut back, 2 bases at V and 3 bases at J, with 13 bases in the middle.